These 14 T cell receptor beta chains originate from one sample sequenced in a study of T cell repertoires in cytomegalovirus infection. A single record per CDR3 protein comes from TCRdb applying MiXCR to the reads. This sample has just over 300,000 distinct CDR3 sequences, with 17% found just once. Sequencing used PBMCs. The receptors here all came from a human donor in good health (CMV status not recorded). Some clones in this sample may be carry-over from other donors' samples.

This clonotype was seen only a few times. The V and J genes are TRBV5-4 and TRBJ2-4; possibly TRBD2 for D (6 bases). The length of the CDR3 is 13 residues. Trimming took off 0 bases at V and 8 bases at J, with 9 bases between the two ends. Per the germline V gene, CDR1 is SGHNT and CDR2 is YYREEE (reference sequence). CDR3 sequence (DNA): TGTGCCAGCAGCTTGGCCGGCGGGGACATTCAGTACTTC. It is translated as CASSLAGGDIQYF. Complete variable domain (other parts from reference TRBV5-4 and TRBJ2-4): ETGVTQSPTHLIKTRGQQVTLRCSSQSGHNTVSWYQQALGQGPQFIFQYYREEENGRGNFPPRFSGLQFPNYSSELNVNALELDDSALYLCASSLAGGDIQYFGAGTRLSVL.

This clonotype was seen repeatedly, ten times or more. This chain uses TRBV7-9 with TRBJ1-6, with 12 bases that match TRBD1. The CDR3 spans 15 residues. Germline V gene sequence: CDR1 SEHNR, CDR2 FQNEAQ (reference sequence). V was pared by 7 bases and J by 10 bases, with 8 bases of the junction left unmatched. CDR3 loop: CASNSGTGGASPLHF. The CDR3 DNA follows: TGTGCCAGCAACAGTGGGACAGGGGGCGCCTCACCCCTCCACTTT.

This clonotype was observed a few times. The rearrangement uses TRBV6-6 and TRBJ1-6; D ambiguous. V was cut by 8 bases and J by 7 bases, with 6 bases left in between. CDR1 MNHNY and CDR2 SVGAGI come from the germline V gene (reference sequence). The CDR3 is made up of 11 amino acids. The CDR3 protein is CASGENSPLHF. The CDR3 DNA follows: TGTGCCAGCGGTGAGAATTCACCCCTCCACTTT.

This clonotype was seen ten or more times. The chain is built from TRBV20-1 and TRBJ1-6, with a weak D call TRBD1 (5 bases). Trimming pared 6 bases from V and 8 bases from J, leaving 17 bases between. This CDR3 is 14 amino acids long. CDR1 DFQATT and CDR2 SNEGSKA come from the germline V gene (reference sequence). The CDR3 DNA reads TGCAGTGCCAACCAGGGAATTTTGGATTCACCCCTCCACTTT. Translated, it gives CSANQGILDSPLHF.

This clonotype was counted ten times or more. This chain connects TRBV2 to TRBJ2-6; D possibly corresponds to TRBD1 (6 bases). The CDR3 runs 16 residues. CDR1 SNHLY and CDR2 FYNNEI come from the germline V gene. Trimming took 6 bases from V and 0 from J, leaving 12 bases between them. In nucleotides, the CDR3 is TGTGCCAGCAGGATGATACAGGGCTCTGGGGCCAACGTCCTGACTTTC. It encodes CASRMIQGSGANVLTF.

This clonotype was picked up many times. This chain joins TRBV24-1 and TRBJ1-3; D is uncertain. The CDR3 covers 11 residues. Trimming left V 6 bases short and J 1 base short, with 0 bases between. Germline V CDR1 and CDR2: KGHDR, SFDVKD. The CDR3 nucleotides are TGTGCCACCAGTTCTGGAAACACCATATATTTT. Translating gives CATSSGNTIYF.

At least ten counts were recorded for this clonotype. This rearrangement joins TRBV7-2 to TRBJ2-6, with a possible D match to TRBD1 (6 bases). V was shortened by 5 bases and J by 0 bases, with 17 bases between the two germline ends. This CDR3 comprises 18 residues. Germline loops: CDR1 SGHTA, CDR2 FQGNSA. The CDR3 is CASSRRLGALSGANVLTF. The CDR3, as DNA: TGTGCCAGCAGCCGCCGGTTGGGGGCCCTCTCTGGGGCCAACGTCCTGACTTTC.

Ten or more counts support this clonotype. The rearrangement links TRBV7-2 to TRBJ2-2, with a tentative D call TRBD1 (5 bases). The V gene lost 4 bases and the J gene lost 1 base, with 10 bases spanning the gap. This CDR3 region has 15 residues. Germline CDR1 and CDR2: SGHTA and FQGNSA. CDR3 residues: CASSSWTRNTGELFF. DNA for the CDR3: TGTGCCAGCAGCTCCTGGACACGGAACACCGGGGAGCTGTTTTTT.

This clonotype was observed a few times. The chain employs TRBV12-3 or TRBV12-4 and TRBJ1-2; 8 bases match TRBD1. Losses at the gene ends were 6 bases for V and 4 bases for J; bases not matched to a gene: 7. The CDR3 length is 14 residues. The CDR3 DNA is TGTGCCAGCAGGCGACAGGGGTCTGGCTATGGCTACACCTTC. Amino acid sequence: CASRRQGSGYGYTF.

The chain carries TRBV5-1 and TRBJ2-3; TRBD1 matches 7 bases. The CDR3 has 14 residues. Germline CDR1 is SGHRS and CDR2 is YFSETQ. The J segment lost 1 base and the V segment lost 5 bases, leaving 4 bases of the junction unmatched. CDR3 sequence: CASRRGQGTDTQYF. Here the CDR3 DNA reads TGCGCCAGCAGACGTGGACAGGGCACAGATACGCAGTATTTT. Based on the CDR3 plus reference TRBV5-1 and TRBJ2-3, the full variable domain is KAGVTQTPRYLIKTRGQQVTLSCSPISGHRSVSWYQQTPGQGLQFLFEYFSETQRNKGNFPGRFSGRQFSNSRSEMNVSTLELGDSALYLCASRRGQGTDTQYFGPGTRLTVL.

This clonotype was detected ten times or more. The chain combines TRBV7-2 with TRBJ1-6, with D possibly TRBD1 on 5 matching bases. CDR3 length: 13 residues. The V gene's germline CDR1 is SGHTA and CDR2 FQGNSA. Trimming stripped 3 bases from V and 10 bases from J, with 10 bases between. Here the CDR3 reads CASSFQGRSPLHF. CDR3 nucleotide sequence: TGTGCCAGCAGCTTTCAGGGACGCTCACCCCTCCACTTT.

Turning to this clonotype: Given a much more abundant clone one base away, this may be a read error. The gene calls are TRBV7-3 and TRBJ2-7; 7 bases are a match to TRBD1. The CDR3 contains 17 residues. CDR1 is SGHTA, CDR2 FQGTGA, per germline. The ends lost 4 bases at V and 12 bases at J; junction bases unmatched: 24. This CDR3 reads CASSSYSSPGQPLPRYF. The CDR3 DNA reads TGTGCCAGCAGCTCTTATTCAAGCCCGGGACAGCCCTTACCGCGGTACTTC.

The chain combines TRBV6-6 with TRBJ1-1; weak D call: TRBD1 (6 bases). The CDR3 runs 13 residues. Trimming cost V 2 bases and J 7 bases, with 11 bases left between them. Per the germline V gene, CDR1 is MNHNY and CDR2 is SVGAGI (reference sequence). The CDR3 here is CASSYGDRLEAFF. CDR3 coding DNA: TGTGCCAGCAGTTACGGTGACAGGCTTGAAGCTTTCTTT.

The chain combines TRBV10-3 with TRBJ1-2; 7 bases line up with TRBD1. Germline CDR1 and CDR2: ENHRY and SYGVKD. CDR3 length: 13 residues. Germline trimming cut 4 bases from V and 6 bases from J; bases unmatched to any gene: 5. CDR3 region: CAISGTGDNGYTF. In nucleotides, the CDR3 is TGTGCCATCAGTGGTACAGGGGATAATGGCTACACCTTC.